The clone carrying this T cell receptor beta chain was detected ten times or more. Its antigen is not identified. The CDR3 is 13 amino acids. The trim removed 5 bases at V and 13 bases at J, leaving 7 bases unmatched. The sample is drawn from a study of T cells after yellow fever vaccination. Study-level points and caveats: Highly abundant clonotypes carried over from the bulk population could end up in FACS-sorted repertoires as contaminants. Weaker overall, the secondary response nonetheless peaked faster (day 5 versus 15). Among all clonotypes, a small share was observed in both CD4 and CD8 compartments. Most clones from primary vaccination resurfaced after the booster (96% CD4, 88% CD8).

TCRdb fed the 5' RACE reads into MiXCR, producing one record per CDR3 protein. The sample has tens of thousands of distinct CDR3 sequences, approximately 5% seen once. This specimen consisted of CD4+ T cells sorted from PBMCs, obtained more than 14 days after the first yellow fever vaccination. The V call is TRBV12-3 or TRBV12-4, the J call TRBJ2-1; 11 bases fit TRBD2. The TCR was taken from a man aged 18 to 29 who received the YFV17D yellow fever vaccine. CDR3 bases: TGTGCCAGCAGTCTACAGACTAGCGGGGCCCAGTTCTTC. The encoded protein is CASSLQTSGAQFF.